A selection of T cell receptor beta chains follows, all from one sample in a study of T-cell reconstitution after alpha-beta-depleted transplantation in children. TCRdb itself ran the PCR reads through MiXCR, one entry per CDR3 protein. The sample consists of 55,000 to 65,000 distinct CDR3 sequences, roughly 46% of them appearing once. The material was PBMCs, mostly from graft donor cells, obtained 360 days after TCRalphabeta/CD19-depleted stem cell transplant. Receptors originate from a male patient under 18 who had a stem cell transplant for acute lymphoblastic leukemia, so the T cells may come from the graft donor. Each CDR3 is given with its conserved first and last residue. The D gene is left open where the match is weak. Size values are once, few and many counts, or a class for expanded clones, and some rows have none.

j_gene: TRBJ2-7
v_gene: TRBV6-5
len: 15
abundance: -
d_gene: TRBD2
CDR3aa: CASSYGTTSTYEQYF
CDR3nt: TGTGCCAGCAGTTACGGGACTACCTCAACCTACGAGCAGTACTTC

j_gene: TRBJ1-4
v_gene: TRBV13
len: 13
abundance: few
d_gene: -
CDR3aa: CASSLGRGNELFF
CDR3nt: TGTGCCAGCAGCTTGGGGAGAGGCAACGAACTGTTTTTT

j_gene: TRBJ2-1
v_gene: TRBV11-2
len: 16
abundance: -
d_gene: -
CDR3aa: CASSFGGQAGYNEQFF
CDR3nt: TGTGCCAGCAGCTTCGGAGGACAGGCGGGATACAATGAGCAGTTCTTC

j_gene: TRBJ2-1
v_gene: TRBV29-1
len: 14
abundance: -
d_gene: -
CDR3aa: CSAFVLEGYNEQFF
CDR3nt: TGCAGCGCCTTCGTGCTAGAGGGCTACAATGAGCAGTTCTTC

j_gene: TRBJ2-7
v_gene: TRBV20-1
len: 13
abundance: once
d_gene: -
CDR3aa: CSARGGAYYEQYF
CDR3nt: TGCAGTGCTAGGGGCGGGGCCTACTACGAGCAGTACTTC

j_gene: TRBJ2-7
v_gene: TRBV5-1
len: 13
abundance: -
d_gene: -
CDR3aa: CASSLSIPDEQYF
CDR3nt: TGCGCCAGCAGCTTGTCTATCCCCGACGAGCAGTACTTC

j_gene: TRBJ2-3
v_gene: TRBV9
len: 12
abundance: -
d_gene: -
CDR3aa: CASSGGEDTQYF
CDR3nt: TGTGCCAGCAGCGGAGGGGAAGATACGCAGTATTTT

j_gene: TRBJ2-2
v_gene: TRBV12-3/TRBV12-4
len: 16
abundance: many
d_gene: TRBD1
CDR3aa: CASRPDRGRGTGELFF
CDR3nt: TGTGCCAGCAGGCCCGACAGGGGTCGTGGCACCGGGGAGCTGTTTTTT

j_gene: TRBJ2-7
v_gene: TRBV27
len: 13
abundance: -
d_gene: -
CDR3aa: CASSATVSYEQYF
CDR3nt: TGTGCCAGCAGTGCTACAGTCTCCTACGAGCAGTACTTC

j_gene: TRBJ2-5
v_gene: TRBV20-1
len: 12
abundance: -
d_gene: -
CDR3aa: CSARAPPGAAYF
CDR3nt: TGCAGTGCTAGAGCACCGCCCGGAGCGGCATACTTC

j_gene: TRBJ2-1
v_gene: TRBV20-1
len: 13
abundance: -
d_gene: TRBD2
CDR3aa: CSGISGTGNEQFF
CDR3nt: TGCAGTGGCATTAGCGGGACGGGCAATGAGCAGTTCTTC

j_gene: TRBJ1-1
v_gene: TRBV6-1
len: 10
abundance: -
d_gene: -
CDR3aa: CASSPREAFF
CDR3nt: TGTGCCAGCAGCCCCCGGGAAGCTTTCTTT

j_gene: TRBJ2-1
v_gene: TRBV5-1
len: 14
abundance: -
d_gene: -
CDR3aa: CASSLPGSNNEQFF
CDR3nt: TGCGCCAGCAGCTTACCGGGGTCCAACAATGAGCAGTTCTTC

j_gene: TRBJ1-6
v_gene: TRBV25-1
len: 11
abundance: -
d_gene: -
CDR3aa: CASSGGLPLHF
CDR3nt: TGTGCCAGCAGTGGCGGCCTACCCCTCCACTTT

j_gene: TRBJ2-7
v_gene: TRBV6-1
len: 13
abundance: -
d_gene: -
CDR3aa: CASRNHGIYEQYF
CDR3nt: TGTGCCAGCAGAAACCACGGAATATACGAGCAGTACTTC

j_gene: TRBJ2-7
v_gene: TRBV29-1
len: 10
abundance: -
d_gene: -
CDR3aa: CSVVMDEQYF
CDR3nt: TGCAGCGTTGTAATGGACGAGCAGTACTTC

j_gene: TRBJ2-1
v_gene: TRBV12-3/TRBV12-4
len: 15
abundance: -
d_gene: TRBD2
CDR3aa: CASSLVLRGYNEQFF
CDR3nt: TGTGCCAGCAGTTTGGTGTTGCGGGGGTACAATGAGCAGTTCTTC

j_gene: TRBJ1-1
v_gene: TRBV5-1
len: 13
abundance: few
d_gene: -
CDR3aa: CASSLGSFTEAFF
CDR3nt: TGCGCCAGCAGCTTGGGGTCTTTCACTGAAGCTTTCTTT

j_gene: TRBJ2-7
v_gene: TRBV20-1
len: 14
abundance: -
d_gene: TRBD1
CDR3aa: CSALDRAYSYEQYF
CDR3nt: TGCAGTGCCCTAGACAGGGCCTACTCCTACGAGCAGTACTTC

j_gene: TRBJ2-1
v_gene: TRBV29-1
len: 10
abundance: -
d_gene: -
CDR3aa: CSVPGHEQFF
CDR3nt: TGCAGCGTTCCGGGCCATGAGCAGTTCTTC

j_gene: TRBJ2-7
v_gene: TRBV11-2
len: 15
abundance: -
d_gene: -
CDR3aa: CASSLTGANSYEQYF
CDR3nt: TGTGCCAGCAGCCTGACAGGCGCCAACTCCTACGAGCAGTACTTC

j_gene: TRBJ2-1
v_gene: TRBV13
len: 16
abundance: many
d_gene: TRBD2
CDR3aa: CASSLVSGGPRNEQFF
CDR3nt: TGTGCCAGCAGCTTAGTCAGCGGGGGGCCGCGTAATGAGCAGTTCTTC

j_gene: TRBJ2-4
v_gene: TRBV11-2
len: 14
abundance: once
d_gene: TRBD1
CDR3aa: CASSERDSKNIQYF
CDR3nt: TGTGCCAGCAGCGAACGGGACAGCAAAAACATTCAGTACTTC

j_gene: TRBJ2-1
v_gene: TRBV29-1
len: 11
abundance: few
d_gene: -
CDR3aa: CSAGLLNEQFF
CDR3nt: TGCAGCGCGGGACTCCTCAATGAGCAGTTCTTC

j_gene: TRBJ2-7
v_gene: TRBV4-3
len: 15
abundance: many
d_gene: -
CDR3aa: CASSQEGDGHYEQYF
CDR3nt: TGCGCCAGCAGCCAAGAAGGGGACGGACACTACGAGCAGTACTTC

j_gene: TRBJ2-1
v_gene: TRBV12-3/TRBV12-4
len: 14
abundance: -
d_gene: TRBD2
CDR3aa: CASRIAGGLNEQFF
CDR3nt: TGTGCCAGCAGAATAGCGGGAGGCTTAAATGAGCAGTTCTTC

j_gene: TRBJ2-7
v_gene: TRBV3-1
len: 17
abundance: -
d_gene: -
CDR3aa: CASSQDWGRGLIYEQYF
CDR3nt: TGTGCCAGCAGCCAAGATTGGGGGAGGGGGCTGATCTACGAGCAGTACTTC

j_gene: TRBJ2-3
v_gene: TRBV9
len: 15
abundance: few
d_gene: TRBD2
CDR3aa: CASSIGLAGLNTQYF
CDR3nt: TGTGCCAGCAGCATAGGGCTAGCGGGTTTAAATACGCAGTATTTT

j_gene: TRBJ2-6
v_gene: TRBV27
len: 13
abundance: few
d_gene: -
CDR3aa: CASNFSGANVLTF
CDR3nt: TGTGCCAGCAATTTCTCTGGGGCCAACGTCCTGACTTTC

j_gene: TRBJ2-3
v_gene: TRBV12-3/TRBV12-4
len: 16
abundance: -
d_gene: -
CDR3aa: CASSLTPRGAGDTQYF
CDR3nt: TGTGCCAGCAGTTTGACCCCGAGGGGCGCGGGGGATACGCAGTATTTT

j_gene: TRBJ2-5
v_gene: TRBV29-1
len: 14
abundance: few
d_gene: TRBD2
CDR3aa: CSVWGGSTQETQYF
CDR3nt: TGCAGCGTCTGGGGCGGGAGTACCCAAGAGACCCAGTACTTC

j_gene: TRBJ1-6
v_gene: TRBV29-1
len: 14
abundance: -
d_gene: TRBD1
CDR3aa: CSPRQGVRNSPLHF
CDR3nt: TGCAGCCCCAGACAGGGCGTGAGAAATTCACCCCTCCACTTT

j_gene: TRBJ2-1
v_gene: TRBV6-5
len: 15
abundance: few
d_gene: TRBD2
CDR3aa: CASSHRGVTYNEQFF
CDR3nt: TGTGCCAGCAGCCATCGGGGGGTAACCTACAATGAGCAGTTCTTC

j_gene: TRBJ2-7
v_gene: TRBV10-3
len: 15
abundance: -
d_gene: TRBD1
CDR3aa: CAISESGTGAYEQYF
CDR3nt: TGTGCCATCAGTGAGTCCGGGACAGGGGCGTACGAGCAGTACTTC

j_gene: TRBJ2-1
v_gene: TRBV24-1
len: 16
abundance: -
d_gene: TRBD2
CDR3aa: CATSDSSTLAGNEQFF
CDR3nt: TGTGCCACCAGTGATTCAAGCACACTAGCGGGGAATGAGCAGTTCTTC

j_gene: TRBJ1-5
v_gene: TRBV9
len: 11
abundance: -
d_gene: -
CDR3aa: CASSVEQPQHF
CDR3nt: TGTGCCAGCAGCGTTGAACAGCCCCAGCATTTT

j_gene: TRBJ2-7
v_gene: TRBV18
len: 18
abundance: -
d_gene: TRBD2
CDR3aa: CASSLMEGRGLTAYEQYF
CDR3nt: TGTGCCAGCTCCCTCATGGAAGGGAGGGGACTGACTGCCTACGAGCAGTACTTC